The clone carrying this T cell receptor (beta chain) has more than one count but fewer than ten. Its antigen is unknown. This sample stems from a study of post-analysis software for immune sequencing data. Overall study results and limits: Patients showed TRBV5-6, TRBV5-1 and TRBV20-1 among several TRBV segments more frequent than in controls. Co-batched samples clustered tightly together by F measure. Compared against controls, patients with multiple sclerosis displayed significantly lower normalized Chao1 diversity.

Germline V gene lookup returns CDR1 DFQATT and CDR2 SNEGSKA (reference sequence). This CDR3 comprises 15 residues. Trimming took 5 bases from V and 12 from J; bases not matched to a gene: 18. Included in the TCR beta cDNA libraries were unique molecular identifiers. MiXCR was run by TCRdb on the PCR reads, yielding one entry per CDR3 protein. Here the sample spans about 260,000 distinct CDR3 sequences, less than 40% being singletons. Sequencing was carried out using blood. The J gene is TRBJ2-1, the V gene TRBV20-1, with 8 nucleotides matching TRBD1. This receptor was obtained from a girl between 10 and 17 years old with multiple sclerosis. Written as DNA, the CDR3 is TGCAGTGCTTCGGCAGGGACAGGAGACCACACCGCGCAGTTCTTC. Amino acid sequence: CSASAGTGDHTAQFF.